Presented here are 21 T cell receptor beta chains from one specimen sequenced in a study of STAT3 mutations in large granular lymphocyte leukemia. General study points: Every T-cell large granular lymphocyte leukemia patient had at least one immunodominant TCR beta clonotype.

The protocol was immunoSEQ multiplex PCR, while the TCRdb copy is restricted to in-frame clones and leaves out a portion. Among roughly 35,000 clones listed, roughly 88% were seen once. Antigens for these TCRs are unknown. The sequenced sample was PBMCs. The source of these receptors is a human donor with T large granular lymphocyte leukemia. Some clones in this sample may be carry-over from other donors' samples.

As DNA, the CDR3 is TGTGCCAGCAGCCCACGACAGGGGTGGGATTCACCCCTCCACTTT. Translation: CASSPRQGWDSPLHF. J is TRBJ1-6 and V is TRBV28; 8 nucleotides match TRBD1. The length of the CDR3 is 15 residues. The V and J ends lost 6 bases and 8 bases, in that order; junction bases with no gene match: 9. Germline V gene data show CDR1 as MDHEN and CDR2 as SYDVKM.

The chain joins TRBV4-3 to TRBJ1-4, with TRBD1 matching 7 bases. This CDR3 comprises 14 residues. Germline V CDR1 and CDR2: LGHNA, YSLEER. Trimming at V came to 0 bases and at J to 13 bases, leaving 8 bases not matched to a gene. DNA for the CDR3: TGCGCCAGCAGCCAAGAATTCAGACAGGGTATACTGTTTTTT. Its translation is CASSQEFRQGILFF.

This clone has a single count. The chain joins TRBV28 to TRBJ2-7; the D gene is possibly TRBD2 (6 bases). The CDR3 extends over 14 amino acids. Trimming pared 6 bases from V and 2 bases from J, leaving 14 bases between. Germline CDR1 is MDHEN and CDR2 is SYDVKM. As DNA, the CDR3 is TGTGCCAGCAGAAGTAGCGGCAAAACCTACGAGCAGTACGTC. It encodes CASRSSGKTYEQYV.

V gene TRBV29-1 combines with J gene TRBJ2-7, with 7 positions matching TRBD2. V was clipped by 4 bases and J by 2 bases; unmatched bases: 2. There are 12 residues in the CDR3. Germline loops: CDR1 SQVTM, CDR2 ANQGSEA. The CDR3 loop reads CSVGEGPYEQYF. CDR3 sequence (DNA): TGCAGCGTTGGGGAGGGACCCTACGAGCAGTACTTC.

The V call is TRBV7-2, the J call TRBJ1-2; D unresolved. The CDR3 consists of 12 residues. Trimming cost V 5 bases and J 9 bases, with 13 bases left between them. Per the germline V gene, CDR1 is SGHTA and CDR2 is FQGNSA. Here the CDR3 DNA reads TGTGCCAGCAGCCCCTATGGGGAGCGCTACACCTTC. This encodes CASSPYGERYTF.

The chain carries TRBV19 and TRBJ1-1; the match to TRBD1 covers 7 bases. The CDR3 spans 15 residues. Per germline, CDR1 LNHDA and CDR2 SQIVND (reference sequence). Trimming removed 1 base from V and 1 base from J; junction bases left unmatched: 3. Here the CDR3 reads CASSIAGTANTEAFF. The CDR3 DNA reads TGTGCCAGTAGTATAGCCGGGACAGCGAACACTGAAGCTTTCTTT.

The V and J genes are TRBV5-1 and TRBJ2-5; 9 bases line up with TRBD2. The CDR3 consists of 16 residues. V dropped 4 bases and J dropped 4; count of bases not matched to a gene: 11. CDR1 is SGHRS, CDR2 YFSETQ, per germline. The CDR3 DNA sequence: TGCGCCAGCAGCCCCCAGGGGACTAGCCGAGGAGAGACCCAGTACTTC. Protein sequence: CASSPQGTSRGETQYF.

The chain combines TRBV4-1 with TRBJ1-1; D uncertain. V was clipped by 5 bases and J by 0 bases, with 1 base between them. Germline lookup yields CDR1 MGHRA and CDR2 YSYEKL. CDR3 size: 11 residues. The CDR3 DNA reads TGCGCCAGCAGCGTGAACACTGAAGCTTTCTTT. It specifies CASSVNTEAFF.

CDR3 sequence (DNA): TGTGCCAGCAGCCGGGAGAAGAGCTCCTATAATTCACCCCTCCACTTT. Translating gives CASSREKSSYNSPLHF. V and J are TRBV7-9 and TRBJ1-6; no firm D call. Germline V gene sequence: CDR1 SEHNR, CDR2 FQNEAQ (reference sequence). V was trimmed by 5 bases and J by 0 bases, leaving 11 bases between them. The CDR3 covers 16 residues.

The chain has TRBV27 and TRBJ2-7; 7 bases are a match to TRBD1. Germline V gene lookup returns CDR1 MNHEY and CDR2 SMNVEV (reference sequence). V shed 0 bases and J 3 bases; nucleotides not matched to a gene: 8. The CDR3 is 16 amino acids. The CDR3 sequence is CASSLSPSYRGYEQYV. CDR3 DNA sequence: TGTGCCAGCAGTTTATCGCCGTCGTACAGGGGCTACGAGCAGTACGTC.

This clone was detected only once. V gene TRBV6-5 combines with J gene TRBJ1-2; D uncertain. Trimming took 0 bases from V and 6 from J, leaving 14 bases between them. There are 15 residues in the CDR3. Per germline, CDR1 MNHEY and CDR2 SVGAGI. The CDR3 DNA reads TGTGCCAGCAGTTACTCCGGGTCAGGATGGGATGGCTACACCTTC. It translates to CASSYSGSGWDGYTF.

J is TRBJ1-3 and V is TRBV7-9; D is undetermined. V was clipped by 3 bases and J by 1 base, with 7 bases between them. The length of the CDR3 is 14 residues. The V gene's germline CDR1 is SEHNR and CDR2 FQNEAQ (reference sequence). The CDR3 DNA reads as TGTGCCAGCAGCTTCGTCGAATCTGGAAACACCATATATTTT. This codes for CASSFVESGNTIYF.

The V call is TRBV6-5, the J call TRBJ2-7; D is uncertain. Looked up from germline, CDR1 is MNHEY and CDR2 is SVGAGI. The CDR3 totals 15 residues. V was cut by 2 bases and J by 3 bases, with 14 bases left in between. Here the CDR3 reads CASSYDVSIIYEQYF. The CDR3 region has the DNA TGTGCCAGCAGTTACGATGTCAGTATAATCTACGAGCAGTACTTC.

The count of this clone is one. V and J are TRBV5-1 and TRBJ2-1, with TRBD2 matching 11 bases. Germline V gene data show CDR1 as SGHRS and CDR2 as YFSETQ. Trimming took 3 bases from V and 4 from J; bases not matched to a gene: 3. This CDR3 region has 15 residues. The CDR3 DNA sequence: TGCGCCAGCAGCTGGGCTAGCGGGGGGTACAATGAGCAGTTCTTC. Protein product: CASSWASGGYNEQFF.

V usage is TRBV30 and J usage is TRBJ2-5, with a possible D match to TRBD1 (7 bases). CDR3 length: 14 amino acids. The germline V and J ends were trimmed by 2 bases and 2 bases, with 12 bases remaining between them. Germline CDR1 and CDR2: GTSNPN and SVGIG (reference sequence). CDR3 nucleotide sequence: TGTGCCTGGAGTCCGCGGGACAGACAAGAGACCCAGTACTTC. It encodes CAWSPRDRQETQYF.

The V gene is TRBV19, the J gene TRBJ2-5, with unresolved D. Germline V lookup: CDR1 LNHDA, CDR2 SQIVND (reference sequence). Between the trimmed V and J ends, which lost 4 bases and 0 bases, there was a span of 9 bases. This CDR3 contains 14 residues. This CDR3 is CASSTRTYQETQYF. The DNA of the CDR3 is TGTGCCAGTAGTACCAGAACGTACCAAGAGACCCAGTACTTC.

The genes are TRBV6-1 and TRBJ2-3; TRBD1 matches 10 bases. V dropped 5 bases and J dropped 3; count of bases not matched to a gene: 11. CDR1 is MNHNS, CDR2 SASEGT, per germline. The CDR3 consists of 17 residues. CDR3 residues: CASSQEDRGQSTDTQYF. The DNA of the CDR3 is TGTGCCAGCAGTCAAGAAGACAGGGGGCAAAGTACAGATACGCAGTATTTT.

The rearrangement uses TRBV4-1 and TRBJ1-2, with 7 bases lining up with TRBD1. The trim removed 7 bases at V and 0 bases at J, leaving 14 bases unmatched. Germline V gene data show CDR1 as MGHRA and CDR2 as YSYEKL. CDR3 length equals 17 residues. This chain's CDR3 is CASTNTPRTGTNYGYTF. Here the CDR3 DNA reads TGCGCCAGCACGAACACTCCCCGGACAGGAACTAACTATGGCTACACCTTC.

This sequence joins TRBV13 and TRBJ1-2; TRBD1 matches 7 bases. The V gene's germline CDR1 is PRHDT and CDR2 FYEKMQ (reference sequence). CDR3 length: 15 amino acids. J was trimmed by 0 bases and V by 0 bases; bases with no gene match: 1. The CDR3 is CASSLGTGANYGYTF. CDR3 nucleotide sequence: TGTGCCAGCAGCTTAGGTACAGGGGCTAACTATGGCTACACCTTC.

This chain connects TRBV28 to TRBJ1-5; 7 positions agree with TRBD1. Germline V gene lookup returns CDR1 MDHEN and CDR2 SYDVKM. The CDR3 has 16 amino acids. J gave up 3 bases and V 4 bases, and 9 bases lay outside the gene matches. DNA for the CDR3: TGTGCCAGCAGTTCTGGGACGACAGGGTACAATCAGCCCCAGCATTTT. This gives the protein CASSSGTTGYNQPQHF.

This chain uses TRBV6-1 with TRBJ2-3; 9 positions agree with TRBD2. The CDR3 has 14 amino acids. CDR1 and CDR2 (germline): MNHNS, SASEGT. The J segment lost 4 bases and the V segment lost 4 bases, leaving 3 bases of the junction unmatched. CDR3 loop: CASSVASGADTQYF. The CDR3 nucleotides are TGTGCCAGCAGTGTGGCTAGCGGGGCAGATACGCAGTATTTT.